In its sample, the clone carrying this T cell receptor (beta chain) ranks as medium-sized (0.01 to 0.1%). Germline CDR1 and CDR2: MDHEN and SYDVKM. This CDR3 has 13 residues. With 7 bases removed from V and 7 bases from J, the gap between germline ends came to 14 bases. These data come from a study of low-dose radiotherapy and immunotherapy resistance in tumors. At the level of the study: Every two weeks, cyclophosphamide 200 mg/m2 was infused one day before radiation plus immunotherapy.

Time point indicated: before trial treatment. Primers used for first-strand cDNA, a TRAV- and TRBV-specific set, covered both alpha and beta chains. The authors amplified TCRs for 20 to 25 PCR cycles with a constant-region primer and a V-primer adapter. TCRdb recomputed calls from the reads with MiXCR, one row per CDR3 protein. Among about 64,000 distinct CDR3 sequences, 26% were seen once, and the ten largest hold under 7%. The chain carries TRBV28 and TRBJ2-1; tentatively, D is TRBD1 or TRBD2 (5 bases each). This clonotype was obtained from a male donor with rectosigmoid adenocarcinoma. Sequences were derived from PBMCs, sampled before treatment. For the CDR3, the DNA is TGTGCCAGCACCATAGCGCCAGGGAATGAGCAGTTCTTC. It codes for CASTIAPGNEQFF.